This is a list of T cell receptor beta chains from one sample in a study of T cell repertoires in cytomegalovirus infection. Which antigens these TCRs recognize remains unknown. TCRdb itself ran the reads through MiXCR, one entry per CDR3 protein. Here the sample spans roughly 990,000 distinct CDR3 sequences, roughly 31% being singletons. The sequencing here drew on cultured CD8+ T cells from PBMCs, taken from culture after CMV antigen stimulation. The receptors originated from a human donor in good health (CMV status not recorded). Some clones in this sample may be carry-over from other donors' samples. CDR3s include the opening cysteine and the closing phenylalanine or tryptophan. Fields, in order: CDR3 protein, CDR3 DNA, D gene, clone size, V gene, J gene. A D gene is named only where the DNA matches it firmly. A clone size is listed for some rows: how often the clone was seen (once, few, many), or a class if it is expanded.

CDR3aa: CASMPGQGQTGELFF
CDR3nt: TGTGCCAGCATGCCGGGACAGGGACAAACCGGGGAGCTGTTTTTT
d_gene: TRBD1
abundance: -
v_gene: TRBV2
j_gene: TRBJ2-2

CDR3aa: CASSLAPREPQPQHF
CDR3nt: TGTGCCAGCAGCTTGGCCCCCAGGGAGCCTCAGCCCCAGCATTTT
d_gene: -
abundance: few
v_gene: TRBV7-9
j_gene: TRBJ1-5

CDR3aa: CASGHGTYEQYF
CDR3nt: TGTGCTAGTGGCCACGGCACCTACGAGCAGTACTTC
d_gene: -
abundance: few
v_gene: TRBV12-5
j_gene: TRBJ2-7

CDR3aa: CASSFVGTSYEQYF
CDR3nt: TGTGCCAGCAGCTTTGTTGGGACATCCTACGAGCAGTACTTC
d_gene: -
abundance: -
v_gene: TRBV7-2
j_gene: TRBJ2-7

CDR3aa: CASSEFRSNEQFF
CDR3nt: TGTGCCAGCAGTGAATTTAGATCCAATGAGCAGTTCTTC
d_gene: -
abundance: few
v_gene: TRBV2
j_gene: TRBJ2-1

CDR3aa: CAISAGTGNNQPQHF
CDR3nt: TGTGCCATCAGCGCGGGGACAGGGAACAATCAGCCCCAGCATTTT
d_gene: TRBD1
abundance: -
v_gene: TRBV10-3
j_gene: TRBJ1-5

CDR3aa: CASSQDPVTYNEQFF
CDR3nt: TGCGCCAGCAGCCAAGATCCCGTCACCTACAATGAGCAGTTCTTC
d_gene: -
abundance: -
v_gene: TRBV4-3
j_gene: TRBJ2-1

CDR3aa: CASSGLAGTNTGELFF
CDR3nt: TGTGCCAGCAGCGGACTAGCGGGGACGAACACCGGGGAGCTGTTTTTT
d_gene: TRBD2
abundance: -
v_gene: TRBV6-8
j_gene: TRBJ2-2

CDR3aa: CASSFSPFSGGVHIQYF
CDR3nt: TGTGCCAGCAGTTTCTCCCCGTTTAGCGGGGGGGTACACATTCAGTACTTC
d_gene: TRBD2
abundance: few
v_gene: TRBV12-3/TRBV12-4
j_gene: TRBJ2-4

CDR3aa: CASSSQLITLYDTQYF
CDR3nt: TGTGCCAGCAGCTCCCAACTCATAACCTTATACGATACGCAGTATTTT
d_gene: -
abundance: few
v_gene: TRBV7-2
j_gene: TRBJ2-3

CDR3aa: CASSGRDRHQPQHF
CDR3nt: TGTGCCAGCAGCGGGAGAGATCGTCATCAGCCCCAGCATTTT
d_gene: -
abundance: many
v_gene: TRBV11-2
j_gene: TRBJ1-5

CDR3aa: CASSTLWTWDDYGYTF
CDR3nt: TGTGCCAGTAGTACCCTTTGGACATGGGACGACTATGGCTACACCTTC
d_gene: -
abundance: many
v_gene: TRBV19
j_gene: TRBJ1-2

CDR3aa: CSATGAAEAFF
CDR3nt: TGCAGTGCTACAGGGGCGGCTGAAGCTTTCTTT
d_gene: -
abundance: -
v_gene: TRBV20-1
j_gene: TRBJ1-1

CDR3aa: CASSLVPGEGSGNTIYF
CDR3nt: TGTGCCAGCAGCTTAGTTCCAGGGGAAGGATCTGGAAACACCATATATTTT
d_gene: -
abundance: many
v_gene: TRBV7-8
j_gene: TRBJ1-3

CDR3aa: CTSTKNPGTDYGYTF
CDR3nt: TGTACCAGCACAAAAAACCCCGGGACGGATTATGGCTACACCTTC
d_gene: -
abundance: -
v_gene: TRBV7-6
j_gene: TRBJ1-2

CDR3aa: CASSLDPQGNTEAFF
CDR3nt: TGTGCCAGCAGTTTGGACCCACAGGGCAACACTGAAGCTTTCTTT
d_gene: -
abundance: -
v_gene: TRBV27
j_gene: TRBJ1-1

CDR3aa: CASSFSGGILNEQFF
CDR3nt: TGTGCCAGCAGTTTTAGCGGGGGGATCCTCAATGAGCAGTTCTTC
d_gene: TRBD2
abundance: many
v_gene: TRBV6-5
j_gene: TRBJ2-1

CDR3aa: CASSMTRGLNGYTF
CDR3nt: TGTGCCAGCAGCATGACCCGGGGGCTGAATGGCTACACCTTC
d_gene: -
abundance: -
v_gene: TRBV5-5
j_gene: TRBJ1-2

CDR3aa: CASSLRGHLPGELFF
CDR3nt: TGTGCCAGCAGCTTACGGGGACACCTCCCCGGGGAGCTGTTTTTT
d_gene: -
abundance: few
v_gene: TRBV11-1
j_gene: TRBJ2-2

CDR3aa: CASGLVGTGDQPQHF
CDR3nt: TGTGCTAGTGGTTTGGTAGGGACAGGGGATCAGCCCCAGCATTTT
d_gene: TRBD1
abundance: few
v_gene: TRBV12-5
j_gene: TRBJ1-5

CDR3aa: CASSLTPGTEAFF
CDR3nt: TGTGCCAGCAGTTTAACACCGGGTACTGAAGCTTTCTTT
d_gene: -
abundance: few
v_gene: TRBV6-5
j_gene: TRBJ1-1

CDR3aa: CASSELGLDREDTEAFF
CDR3nt: TGTGCCAGCAGTGAATTAGGATTGGACAGGGAGGACACTGAAGCTTTCTTT
d_gene: TRBD1
abundance: -
v_gene: TRBV2
j_gene: TRBJ1-1

CDR3aa: CSASPGMSNQPQHF
CDR3nt: TGCAGTGCTAGTCCCGGTATGAGCAATCAGCCCCAGCATTTT
d_gene: -
abundance: -
v_gene: TRBV20-1
j_gene: TRBJ1-5

CDR3aa: CASSLENGGADEQYF
CDR3nt: TGTGCCAGCAGCTTAGAAAACGGGGGGGCCGACGAGCAGTACTTC
d_gene: TRBD2
abundance: -
v_gene: TRBV7-6
j_gene: TRBJ2-7

CDR3aa: CASSQVQGTRSSEQFF
CDR3nt: TGCGCCAGCAGCCAAGTCCAAGGGACTAGATCTAGTGAGCAGTTCTTC
d_gene: TRBD2
abundance: -
v_gene: TRBV4-1
j_gene: TRBJ2-1

CDR3aa: CASSRYDTDTQYF
CDR3nt: TGTGCCAGCAGTCGGTATGACACAGATACGCAGTATTTT
d_gene: -
abundance: few
v_gene: TRBV6-1
j_gene: TRBJ2-3

CDR3aa: CASSSREIGANVLTF
CDR3nt: TGTGCCAGCAGTTCAAGGGAAATCGGGGCCAACGTCCTGACTTTC
d_gene: -
abundance: few
v_gene: TRBV28
j_gene: TRBJ2-6

CDR3aa: CASSFPNLGGGYTF
CDR3nt: TGTGCCAGCAGCTTCCCCAACCTTGGGGGTGGCTACACCTTC
d_gene: -
abundance: few
v_gene: TRBV5-4
j_gene: TRBJ1-2

CDR3aa: CASSQERTLPYNEQFF
CDR3nt: TGCGCCAGCAGCCAAGAACGGACTTTACCCTACAATGAGCAGTTCTTC
d_gene: -
abundance: -
v_gene: TRBV4-3
j_gene: TRBJ2-1

CDR3aa: CASSTWDRGLGQPQHF
CDR3nt: TGTGCCAGCAGTACATGGGACAGGGGGCTGGGACAGCCCCAGCATTTT
d_gene: TRBD1
abundance: -
v_gene: TRBV12-3/TRBV12-4
j_gene: TRBJ1-5

CDR3aa: CASSPTGQEDEKLFF
CDR3nt: TGTGCCAGCAGCCCAACCGGACAGGAGGATGAAAAACTGTTTTTT
d_gene: TRBD1
abundance: many
v_gene: TRBV7-2
j_gene: TRBJ1-4

CDR3aa: CASSYSTAEETQYF
CDR3nt: TGTGCCAGCAGTTACTCGACAGCAGAAGAGACCCAGTACTTC
d_gene: -
abundance: -
v_gene: TRBV6-5
j_gene: TRBJ2-5

CDR3aa: CASSFRAGEAFF
CDR3nt: TGTGCCAGCAGCTTCAGGGCCGGTGAAGCTTTCTTT
d_gene: -
abundance: many
v_gene: TRBV12-3/TRBV12-4
j_gene: TRBJ1-1

CDR3aa: CASSYSKAGRDEQYF
CDR3nt: TGTGCCAGCAGTTACTCGAAAGCGGGCAGGGACGAGCAGTACTTC
d_gene: -
abundance: -
v_gene: TRBV6-6
j_gene: TRBJ2-7

CDR3aa: CASSYRGEGGETQYF
CDR3nt: TGTGCCAGCAGCTATAGGGGCGAGGGGGGGGAGACCCAGTACTTC
d_gene: -
abundance: few
v_gene: TRBV7-9
j_gene: TRBJ2-5

CDR3aa: CASSTGPLNTEAFF
CDR3nt: TGTGCCAGCAGCACAGGACCGTTGAACACTGAAGCTTTCTTT
d_gene: -
abundance: -
v_gene: TRBV13
j_gene: TRBJ1-1

CDR3aa: CASSLGIPATNEKLFF
CDR3nt: TGTGCCAGCAGCCTTGGGATACCCGCAACTAATGAAAAACTGTTTTTT
d_gene: -
abundance: -
v_gene: TRBV12-3/TRBV12-4
j_gene: TRBJ1-4

CDR3aa: CSVGPGLALQETQYF
CDR3nt: TGCAGCGTCGGACCGGGACTAGCTTTGCAAGAGACCCAGTACTTC
d_gene: TRBD2
abundance: few
v_gene: TRBV29-1
j_gene: TRBJ2-5

CDR3aa: CASSEGMDTQYF
CDR3nt: TGTGCCAGCAGTGAAGGGATGGATACGCAGTATTTT
d_gene: -
abundance: -
v_gene: TRBV12-3/TRBV12-4
j_gene: TRBJ2-3

CDR3aa: CASSQGQGVQSAQHF
CDR3nt: TGTGCCAGCAGCCAAGGACAGGGGGTTCAATCAGCCCAGCATTTT
d_gene: TRBD1
abundance: few
v_gene: TRBV4-2
j_gene: TRBJ1-5

CDR3aa: CASSYSGGLPDAFF
CDR3nt: TGTGCCAGCAGTTACTCCGGGGGTTTGCCCGACGCTTTCTTT
d_gene: -
abundance: -
v_gene: TRBV6-5
j_gene: TRBJ1-1

CDR3aa: CASSPRAFITYNEQFF
CDR3nt: TGTGCCAGCAGCCCGCGGGCTTTTATAACCTACAATGAGCAGTTCTTC
d_gene: -
abundance: -
v_gene: TRBV6-6
j_gene: TRBJ2-1

CDR3aa: CASSLVGQGARMETQYF
CDR3nt: TGTGCCAGCAGCTTGGTGGGACAGGGGGCGCGTATGGAGACCCAGTACTTC
d_gene: TRBD1
abundance: -
v_gene: TRBV5-6
j_gene: TRBJ2-5

CDR3aa: CASSSRDRGPSAFGYTF
CDR3nt: TGTGCCAGCAGCTCGAGGGACAGGGGGCCTTCGGCGTTTGGCTACACCTTC
d_gene: TRBD1
abundance: many
v_gene: TRBV7-8
j_gene: TRBJ1-2

CDR3aa: CASSERGSNEQFF
CDR3nt: TGTGCCAGCAGTGAAAGGGGCTCCAATGAGCAGTTCTTC
d_gene: -
abundance: -
v_gene: TRBV6-1
j_gene: TRBJ2-1

CDR3aa: CATSPGDTDYEQYF
CDR3nt: TGTGCCACCAGCCCAGGGGATACGGACTACGAGCAGTACTTC
d_gene: -
abundance: -
v_gene: TRBV15
j_gene: TRBJ2-7

CDR3aa: CASSYSGENYHEQFF
CDR3nt: TGTGCCAGCAGTTACTCGGGAGAAAATTACCATGAGCAGTTCTTC
d_gene: -
abundance: -
v_gene: TRBV6-5
j_gene: TRBJ2-1

CDR3aa: CASTYSGGAGDTQYF
CDR3nt: TGTGCCAGCACTTATAGCGGGGGGGCAGGAGATACGCAGTATTTT
d_gene: TRBD2
abundance: -
v_gene: TRBV12-3/TRBV12-4
j_gene: TRBJ2-3

CDR3aa: CASNHPPAGGDAKNIQYF
CDR3nt: TGTGCCAGCAACCATCCCCCCGCAGGGGGCGATGCCAAAAACATTCAGTACTTC
d_gene: TRBD1
abundance: -
v_gene: TRBV7-1
j_gene: TRBJ2-4

CDR3aa: CASSPWQGANTGELFF
CDR3nt: TGTGCCAGCAGTCCTTGGCAGGGGGCTAACACCGGGGAGCTGTTTTTT
d_gene: TRBD1
abundance: few
v_gene: TRBV5-4
j_gene: TRBJ2-2

CDR3aa: CASSQEVGSVYEQYF
CDR3nt: TGTGCCAGCAGCCAAGAGGTCGGGTCGGTCTACGAGCAGTACTTC
d_gene: -
abundance: few
v_gene: TRBV4-2
j_gene: TRBJ2-7